One and the same sample provided the 16 T cell receptor beta chains below, sequenced in a study of cytomegalovirus exposure and HLA in healthy donors (dated by TCRdb to 2015 to 2018). Library preparation was by the immunoSEQ multiplex PCR assay. For the multiplex PCR, a mixture combining 60 forward primers for TCR Vbeta segments and 13 reverse primers for TCR Jbeta segments was used. The immuneACCESS repertoire file appears here via TCRdb, limited to in-frame rearrangements. These files lack a portion of the clones; in checked studies, under half of the deficit traces to unresolved V genes, and the cause of the others is not known. In all, the sample holds some 120,000 clones, and 80% of those were seen once. The top ten clones comprise 3% to 3.5% of the sample. Material: PBMCs. The origin of the receptors is a male donor in good health and CMV-seronegative.

The chain links TRBV18 to TRBJ2-7, with 7 bases that match TRBD2. Germline assignment: CDR1 KGHSH and CDR2 LQKENI. The J segment lost 4 bases and the V segment lost 6 bases, leaving 9 bases of the junction unmatched. The CDR3 has 14 amino acids. CDR3 loop: CASSRAGELYEQYF. The CDR3 DNA sequence: TGTGCCAGCTCGAGGGCGGGGGAACTATACGAGCAGTACTTC.

V is TRBV10-1 and J is TRBJ1-1; unclear D gene. V lost 5 bases, J lost 1 base, and 8 bases lay in between. The CDR3 extends over 13 amino acids. Germline assignment: CDR1 WNHNN and CDR2 SYGVQD (reference sequence). This chain's CDR3 is CASSRDTNTEAFF. The CDR3 DNA reads as TGCGCCAGCAGTAGAGACACGAACACTGAAGCTTTCTTT.

The V gene is TRBV9, the J gene TRBJ2-2; 8 nucleotides align to TRBD1. The CDR3 runs 14 residues. Trimming took 7 bases from V and 7 from J; bases not matched to a gene: 9. Germline V gene data show CDR1 as SGDLS and CDR2 as YYNGEE. The CDR3 sequence: CASGRTGYGGELFF. Here the CDR3 DNA reads TGTGCCAGCGGTAGGACAGGGTATGGCGGGGAGCTGTTTTTT.

The chain's CDR3 is CASSFNGLDYGYTF. The CDR3 DNA reads TGTGCCAGCAGTTTTAACGGACTTGACTATGGCTACACCTTC. The rearrangement joins TRBV28 to TRBJ1-2; D gene uncertain. The CDR3 has 14 amino acids. V was trimmed by 3 bases and J by 3 bases, leaving 11 bases between them. Germline V gene data show CDR1 as MDHEN and CDR2 as SYDVKM.

CDR3 DNA: TGTGCCAGCAGTACCGACAGGGAACGCAATCAGCCCCAGCATTTT. Its translation is CASSTDRERNQPQHF. This chain joins TRBV7-9 and TRBJ1-5; 7 nucleotides agree with TRBD1. J gave up 2 bases and V 6 bases, and 7 bases lay outside the gene matches. Germline CDR1 SEHNR, CDR2 FQNEAQ (reference sequence). CDR3 length: 15 residues.

The V and J genes are TRBV7-8 and TRBJ2-1, with TRBD1 matching over 7 bases. Germline CDR1 reads SGHVS; CDR2 reads FQNEAQ. With V trimmed by 5 bases and J by 10 bases, 8 bases remained unmatched. The CDR3 has 13 amino acids. The CDR3, as DNA: TGTGCCAGCAGCCCCCAGACAGGGCGGGAGCAGTTCTTC. This translates into CASSPQTGREQFF. Complete variable domain (other parts from reference TRBV7-8 and TRBJ2-1): GAGVSQSPRYKVAKRGQDVALRCDPISGHVSLFWYQQALGQGPEFLTYFQNEAQLDKSGLPSDRFFAERPEGSVSTLKIQRTQQEDSAVYLCASSPQTGREQFFGPGTRLTVL.

The chain joins TRBV7-2 to TRBJ2-7; 9 bases align to TRBD1. The CDR3 has 15 residues. Germline loops: CDR1 SGHTA, CDR2 FQGNSA. The V segment lost 5 bases and the J segment 4 bases; nucleotides outside the gene matches: 9. The CDR3 loop reads CASSPGTGGWYEQYF. Here the CDR3 DNA reads TGTGCCAGCAGCCCAGGAACAGGGGGCTGGTACGAGCAGTACTTC.

The rearrangement uses TRBV15 and TRBJ1-1, with 10 bases aligning to TRBD1. CDR1 and CDR2 from the germline V gene are LNHNV and YYDKDF (reference sequence). This CDR3 has 15 residues. Trimming at V came to 2 bases and at J to 3 bases, leaving 3 bases not matched to a gene. CDR3 sequence: CATSRPGTGDTEAFF. The DNA of the CDR3 is TGTGCCACCAGCAGACCAGGGACAGGGGACACTGAAGCTTTCTTT. Supplemented by reference TRBV15 and TRBJ1-1, the full variable domain reads DAMVIQNPRYQVTQFGKPVTLSCSQTLNHNVMYWYQQKSSQAPKLLFHYYDKDFNNEADTPDNFQSRRPNTSFCFLDIRSPGLGDTAMYLCATSRPGTGDTEAFFGQGTRLTVV.

The gene calls are TRBV27 and TRBJ2-5; 9 positions agree with TRBD1. The end of the DNA aligns better with TRBJ2-7, so the J call may be wrong. The CDR3 extends over 14 amino acids. Per germline, CDR1 MNHEY and CDR2 SMNVEV (reference sequence). The CDR3 spells CASSPGTGHYEQYF. CDR3 in DNA: TGTGCCAGCAGTCCCGGGACAGGGCACTACGAGCAGTACTTC.

The chain combines TRBV5-1 with TRBJ2-7; D is possibly TRBD1 (5 bases). Germline lookup yields CDR1 SGHRS and CDR2 YFSETQ. The germline V and J ends were trimmed by 4 bases and 0 bases, with 11 bases remaining between them. The CDR3 is made up of 14 amino acids. The CDR3 is CASSALDSSYEQYF. CDR3 in DNA: TGCGCCAGCAGCGCATTAGACAGCTCCTACGAGCAGTACTTC.

The rearrangement uses TRBV7-2 and TRBJ1-2, with D perhaps matching TRBD1 (5 bases). V lost 2 bases, J lost 7 bases, and 23 bases lay in between. Germline assignment: CDR1 SGHTA and CDR2 FQGNSA. This CDR3 is 17 amino acids long. The CDR3 nucleotides read TGTGCCAGCAGCTTAACTCACGGTGCAGGGAAGATAAGTGGCTACACCTTC. Its protein is CASSLTHGAGKISGYTF.

The rearrangement uses TRBV5-1 and TRBJ2-5; TRBD1 agrees at 7 bases. Germline V gene data show CDR1 as SGHRS and CDR2 as YFSETQ. The CDR3 totals 17 residues. V trimming: 3 bases; J trimming: 1 base; junction bases outside the gene matches: 12. For the CDR3, the DNA is TGCGCCAGCAGCTCCACCTGGCAGGGGGTACTCCAAGAGACCCAGTACTTC. It translates to CASSSTWQGVLQETQYF. Full variable domain (rest looked up from reference TRBV5-1 and TRBJ2-5): KAGVTQTPRYLIKTRGQQVTLSCSPISGHRSVSWYQQTPGQGLQFLFEYFSETQRNKGNFPGRFSGRQFSNSRSEMNVSTLELGDSALYLCASSSTWQGVLQETQYFGPGTRLLVL.

This sequence joins TRBV9 and TRBJ1-2; the match to TRBD1 covers 10 bases. CDR3 length: 15 residues. After removal of 3 bases from V and 4 bases from J, the junction contained 6 bases not matched to a gene. Germline CDR1 and CDR2: SGDLS and YYNGEE. Written as DNA, the CDR3 is TGTGCCAGCAGCGAAACCGGGACAGGGGCCTATGGCTACACCTTC. Its translation is CASSETGTGAYGYTF.

A word on this clone: Its ends do not fully match the called genes, so a read error is possible. The chain carries TRBV5-4 and TRBJ2-4; no clear D. CDR3 size: 13 residues. CDR1 is SGHNT, CDR2 YYREEE, per germline (reference sequence). The CDR3 sequence is CASNDWQKNSQYF. CDR3 coding DNA: TGTGCCAGCAATGATTGGCAAAAAAACAGTCAGTACTTC.

Concerning this clone: One end of the junction varies from germline; a read error may be responsible. The chain employs TRBV7-3 and TRBJ1-1; no reliable D call. This CDR3 has 14 amino acids. Per the germline V gene, CDR1 is SGHTA and CDR2 is FQGTGA. The CDR3 DNA sequence: TGTGTCAGCCGGGATTCCCCAGGGAACACTGAAGCTTTCTTT. The encoded protein is CVSRDSPGNTEAFF.

The sample holds many counts of this clone. This CDR3 is also generated by other DNA sequences in the sample. This chain joins TRBV25-1 and TRBJ1-1; a possible D gene is TRBD1 (5 bases). This CDR3 has 13 amino acids. The ends were cut back, 7 bases at V and 1 base at J, with 10 bases in the middle. Germline V gives CDR1 MGHDK, CDR2 SYGVNS. Here the CDR3 DNA reads TGTGCCAGCAAAAGGGGTGGGAACACTGAAGCTTTCTTT. Its protein product is CASKRGGNTEAFF.